Following are 18 T cell receptor beta chains from one sample sequenced in a study of blood T cell repertoires in COVID-19. Profiling relied on immunoSEQ multiplex PCR, and the TCRdb table lists in-frame clones only, not all of them. Among about 140,000 clones listed, around 80% were seen once. Input material: peripheral blood. The source is a human donor in a cohort sampled during active COVID-19.

The J gene is TRBJ2-1, the V gene TRBV4-2; D is perhaps TRBD2 (5 bases). V lost 3 bases to trimming and J lost 4 bases, with 13 bases between them. The CDR3 is made up of 15 amino acids. Germline lookup yields CDR1 LGHNA and CDR2 YNFKEQ. CDR3 nucleotide sequence: TGTGCCAGCAGCCAGGAGGACTCAAAGTACAATGAGCAGTTCTTC. Amino acids: CASSQEDSKYNEQFF.

V usage is TRBV5-1 and J usage is TRBJ1-5; D not certain. V lost 4 bases and J 4 bases, leaving 12 bases between the germline ends. The CDR3 totals 14 residues. Germline V gene data show CDR1 as SGHRS and CDR2 as YFSETQ. CDR3 sequence: CASSPVAGNQPQHF. The CDR3 region has the DNA TGCGCCAGCAGCCCCGTCGCGGGGAATCAGCCCCAGCATTTT.

J is TRBJ1-3 and V is TRBV9; possibly TRBD1 for D (5 bases). This CDR3 is built from 15 residues. From germline, CDR1 is SGDLS and CDR2 YYNGEE. With 0 bases removed from V and 4 bases from J, the gap between germline ends came to 11 bases. The chain's CDR3 is CASSVGQGNGNTIYF. The CDR3 DNA reads TGTGCCAGCAGCGTAGGTCAGGGTAACGGAAACACCATATATTTT. Full variable domain (missing parts from reference TRBV9 and TRBJ1-3): DSGVTQTPKHLITATGQRVTLRCSPRSGDLSVYWYQQSLDQGLQFLIQYYNGEERAKGNILERFSAQQFPDLHSELNLSSLELGDSALYFCASSVGQGNGNTIYFGEGSWLTVV.

This chain joins TRBV18 and TRBJ2-6, with D possibly matching TRBD1 (5 bases). Trimming removed 1 base at V and 0 bases at J, with 10 bases between. Germline V gene lookup returns CDR1 KGHSH and CDR2 LQKENI. The CDR3 extends over 17 amino acids. The CDR3 DNA reads as TGTGCCAGCTCACCACGAGACAGCCGCTCTGGGGCCAACGTCCTGACTTTC. Translation gives CASSPRDSRSGANVLTF. Drawing the rest from reference TRBV18 and TRBJ2-6, the complete variable domain is NAGVMQNPRHLVRRRGQEARLRCSPMKGHSHVYWYRQLPEEGLKFMVYLQKENIIDESGMPKERFSAEFPKEGPSILRIQQVVRGDSAAYFCASSPRDSRSGANVLTFGAGSRLTVL.

The V call is TRBV11-3, the J call TRBJ2-3, with D perhaps matching TRBD2 (5 bases). The germline CDR1 and CDR2 sequences are SGHNT and YENEEA. V shed 1 base and J shed 5 bases, with 10 bases lying between them. CDR3 length equals 14 residues. The CDR3 nucleotides read TGTGCCAGCAGCTTAGCACCCCGGGGAGATACGCAGTATTTT. Encoded protein: CASSLAPRGDTQYF.

The gene calls are TRBV7-8 and TRBJ1-1; tentative D call: TRBD1 (5 bases). The CDR3 consists of 13 residues. Germline V lookup: CDR1 SGHVS, CDR2 FQNEAQ. V shed 5 bases and J shed 3 bases, with 10 bases lying between them. The chain's CDR3 is CASSTWGDTEAFF. The CDR3 DNA follows: TGTGCCAGCAGCACCTGGGGGGACACTGAAGCTTTCTTT.

CDR3 nucleotides: TGTGCCAGCAAGGGTGACTACTACACAGATACGCAGTATTTT. It is translated as CASKGDYYTDTQYF. The chain links TRBV14 to TRBJ2-3; weak D call: TRBD2 (5 bases). Per germline, CDR1 SGHDN and CDR2 FVKESK. V was shortened by 7 bases and J by 2 bases, with 13 bases between the two germline ends. The CDR3 is 14 residues long.

This clone was counted a single time. The chain uses TRBV5-6 and TRBJ1-2; the D is unclear. The V gene's germline CDR1 is SGHDT and CDR2 YYEEEE. The V and J ends lost 0 bases and 1 base respectively, with 10 bases between them. CDR3 length: 15 amino acids. As DNA, the CDR3 is TGTGCCAGCAGCTTGGCCGGGGATTTTAACTATGGCTACACCTTC. Protein: CASSLAGDFNYGYTF.

The table lists this clone with a count of one. This chain joins TRBV7-2 and TRBJ2-5; TRBD1 is a possible D gene (5 bases). Deletions cut 2 bases from V and 4 bases from J, with 8 bases between. The CDR3 contains 13 residues. CDR1 SGHTA and CDR2 FQGNSA come from the germline V gene. CDR3 bases: TGTGCCAGCAGCTTACAGGGTATAGAGACCCAGTACTTC. This gives the protein CASSLQGIETQYF.

This clone was observed a single time. The J gene is TRBJ2-1, the V gene TRBV7-3; D perhaps matches TRBD2 (6 bases). Germline CDR1 and CDR2: SGHTA and FQGTGA. Deletions cut 9 bases from V and 4 bases from J, with 13 bases between. This CDR3 is 13 amino acids long. The CDR3 nucleotides are TGTGCCAGTGGGATACGGGGGTACAATGAGCAGTTCTTC. The encoded protein is CASGIRGYNEQFF.

This chain uses TRBV5-4 with TRBJ1-6; the D is unclear. The V gene's germline CDR1 is SGHNT and CDR2 YYREEE (reference sequence). The CDR3 has 15 amino acids. Trimming removed 1 base at V and 5 bases at J, with 10 bases between. CDR3 protein: CASSLSTVNNSPLHF. CDR3 nucleotide sequence: TGTGCCAGCAGCTTGTCTACAGTTAATAATTCACCCCTCCACTTT.

In DNA form, the CDR3 reads TGTGCCAGCAGTTTCTCGGACAGGGAAAGGGCTGAAGCTTTCTTT. It codes for CASSFSDRERAEAFF. V and J are TRBV28 and TRBJ1-1; 8 nucleotides match TRBD1. Looked up from germline, CDR1 is MDHEN and CDR2 is SYDVKM. The CDR3 has 15 residues. The V gene end was trimmed by 3 bases and the J gene end by 6 bases; junction bases not matched to a gene: 9.

CDR3 sequence: CASSSPGQGVGYGYTF. CDR3 DNA sequence: TGCGCCAGCAGCTCACCGGGACAGGGGGTTGGCTATGGCTACACCTTC. The genes are TRBV5-1 and TRBJ1-2; TRBD1 matches 11 bases. J lost 4 bases, V lost 3 bases, and 8 bases had no gene match. CDR1 and CDR2 (germline): SGHRS, YFSETQ. The CDR3 is made up of 16 amino acids. Full variable domain (rest looked up from reference TRBV5-1 and TRBJ1-2): KAGVTQTPRYLIKTRGQQVTLSCSPISGHRSVSWYQQTPGQGLQFLFEYFSETQRNKGNFPGRFSGRQFSNSRSEMNVSTLELGDSALYLCASSSPGQGVGYGYTFGSGTRLTVV.

The CDR3 region is CASHSGQSYEQYF. For the CDR3, the DNA is TGTGCCAGCCACTCGGGACAGTCCTACGAGCAGTACTTC. This sequence joins TRBV28 and TRBJ2-7; 7 bases line up with TRBD1. The CDR3 is 13 amino acids. Germline V gene data show CDR1 as MDHEN and CDR2 as SYDVKM. V lost 8 bases to trimming and J lost 1 base; unmatched junction nucleotides: 5. Based on the CDR3 plus reference TRBV28 and TRBJ2-7, the full variable domain is DVKVTQSSRYLVKRTGEKVFLECVQDMDHENMFWYRQDPGLGLRLIYFSYDVKMKEKGDIPEGYSVSREKKERFSLILESASTNQTSMYLCASHSGQSYEQYFGPGTRLTVT.

V and J are TRBV6-5 and TRBJ1-2, with a possible D match to TRBD1 (5 bases). Germline assignment: CDR1 MNHEY and CDR2 SVGAGI. The length of the CDR3 is 14 residues. Deletions cut 3 bases from V and 4 bases from J, with 12 bases between. The CDR3 loop is CASSYRQSLYGYTF. For the CDR3, the DNA is TGTGCCAGCAGTTATCGACAGTCACTCTATGGCTACACCTTC.

This chain joins TRBV6-2 or TRBV6-3 and TRBJ2-2, with D hard to call. V was clipped by 2 bases and J by 3 bases, with 7 bases between them. This CDR3 has 14 amino acids. Germline CDR1 and CDR2: MNHEY and SVGEGT. CDR3 sequence: CASSYLRDTGELFF. DNA of the CDR3: TGTGCCAGCAGTTACCTCCGGGACACCGGGGAGCTGTTTTTT.

V and J are TRBV19 and TRBJ2-1; TRBD1 matches at 8 bases. J lost 12 bases, V lost 1 base, and 8 bases had no gene match. The CDR3 runs to 14 residues. Germline V gene data show CDR1 as LNHDA and CDR2 as SQIVND (reference sequence). The CDR3 here is CASSIALTGDRQFF. CDR3 nucleotide sequence: TGTGCCAGTAGTATAGCCCTGACAGGGGACCGGCAGTTCTTC.

This chain links TRBV2 with TRBJ2-5; 10 bases match TRBD1. CDR1 is SNHLY, CDR2 FYNNEI, per germline. Trimming at V came to 6 bases and at J to 4 bases, leaving 5 bases not matched to a gene. The CDR3 covers 14 residues. Here the CDR3 DNA reads TGTGCCAGCAGCGCGGACAGGGGGGGAGAGACCCAGTACTTC. It specifies CASSADRGGETQYF. The full variable domain, completed using reference TRBV2 and TRBJ2-5, is EPEVTQTPSHQVTQMGQEVILRCVPISNHLYFYWYRQILGQKVEFLVSFYNNEISEKSEIFDDQFSVERPDGSNFTLKIRSTKLEDSAMYFCASSADRGGETQYFGPGTRLLVL.